The clone carrying this T cell receptor (beta chain) was recorded at least ten times. The bulk TCR libraries were made with methods described before and with listed TCR primers. Using its own MiXCR run on the PCR reads, TCRdb lists one record per CDR3 protein. Of about 9,800 distinct CDR3 sequences detected, roughly a fifth appear once; the ten largest clones hold roughly 1.5%. The data originate from a study of molecular identifiers for immune sequencing clone quantification. In the study overall: In replicates, RNA from roughly 21,000 or 96,000 naive CD8 cells was split five ways, four sequenced.

Investigators produced naive CD8 libraries from around 20,000 to 1,000,000 sorted cells, drawing on 10%, 30% or 50% RNA. Researchers sorted naive CD8 T cells as cells that were CD8+CD4-CCR7+CD45RA+. The V gene end was trimmed by 2 bases and the J gene end by 7 bases; junction bases not matched to a gene: 10. The CDR3 runs to 15 residues. Sequencing was carried out using naive CD8+ T cells from blood, with Jurkat cell RNA spiked in. Sample subset: FACS-sorted CD8+CD4-CCR7+CD45RA+ naive T cells. The receptor comes from a human donor in good health. Some libraries in this study had Jurkat cell RNA spiked in. The V call is TRBV12-3 or TRBV12-4, the J call TRBJ1-1; 7 positions match TRBD1. The CDR3 loop reads CASSLNLGQDFEAFF. CDR3 nucleotide sequence: TGTGCCAGCAGTTTAAATCTAGGACAGGACTTTGAAGCTTTCTTT.